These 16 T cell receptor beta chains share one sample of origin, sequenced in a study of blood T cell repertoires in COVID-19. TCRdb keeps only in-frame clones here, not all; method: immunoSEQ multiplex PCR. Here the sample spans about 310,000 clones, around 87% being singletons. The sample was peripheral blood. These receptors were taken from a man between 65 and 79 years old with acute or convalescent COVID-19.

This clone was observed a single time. The CDR3 DNA follows: TGTGCCAGTAGTTTGCCGGGGGCCTACGAGCAGTACTTC. It yields the protein CASSLPGAYEQYF. The chain carries TRBV19 and TRBJ2-7, with TRBD2 as a possible D gene (6 bases). This CDR3 region has 13 residues. Trimming took 5 bases from V and 2 from J, leaving 10 bases between them. Germline V gene data show CDR1 as LNHDA and CDR2 as SQIVND (reference sequence).

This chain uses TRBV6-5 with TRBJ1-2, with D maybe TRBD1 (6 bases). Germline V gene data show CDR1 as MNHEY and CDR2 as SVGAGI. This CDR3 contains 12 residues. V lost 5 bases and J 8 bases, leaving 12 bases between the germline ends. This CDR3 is CASSIHREGYTF. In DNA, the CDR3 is TGTGCCAGCAGTATTCACAGGGAGGGCTACACCTTC.

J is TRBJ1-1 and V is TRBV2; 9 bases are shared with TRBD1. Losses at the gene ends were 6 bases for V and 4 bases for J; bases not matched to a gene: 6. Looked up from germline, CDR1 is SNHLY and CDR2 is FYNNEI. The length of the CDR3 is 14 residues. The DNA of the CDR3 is TGTGCCAGCAGGCAACAGGGGGCGGTCACTGAAGCTTTCTTT. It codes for CASRQQGAVTEAFF. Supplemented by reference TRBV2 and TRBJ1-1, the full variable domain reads EPEVTQTPSHQVTQMGQEVILRCVPISNHLYFYWYRQILGQKVEFLVSFYNNEISEKSEIFDDQFSVERPDGSNFTLKIRSTKLEDSAMYFCASRQQGAVTEAFFGQGTRLTVV.

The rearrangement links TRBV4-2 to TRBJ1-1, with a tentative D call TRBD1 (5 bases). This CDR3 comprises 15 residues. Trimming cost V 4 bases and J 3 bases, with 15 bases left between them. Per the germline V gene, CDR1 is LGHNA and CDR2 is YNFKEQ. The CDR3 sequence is CASSLRGRADTEAFF. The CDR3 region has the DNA TGTGCCAGCAGCCTCCGGGGGAGGGCGGACACTGAAGCTTTCTTT.

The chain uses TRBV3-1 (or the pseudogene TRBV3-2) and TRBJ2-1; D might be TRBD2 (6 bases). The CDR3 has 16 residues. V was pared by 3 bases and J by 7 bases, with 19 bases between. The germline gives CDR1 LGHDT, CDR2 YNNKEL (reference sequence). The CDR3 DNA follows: TGTGCCAGCAGCCAGGCCCGGGGGTCTGCCTTAAATGAGCAGTTCTTC. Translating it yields CASSQARGSALNEQFF.

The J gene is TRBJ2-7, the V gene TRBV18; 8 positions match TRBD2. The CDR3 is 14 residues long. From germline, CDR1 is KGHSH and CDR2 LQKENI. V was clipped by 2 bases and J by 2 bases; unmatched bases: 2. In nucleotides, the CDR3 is TGTGCCAGCTCACCAAGCGGGGGACCCTACGAGCAGTACTTC. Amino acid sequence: CASSPSGGPYEQYF.

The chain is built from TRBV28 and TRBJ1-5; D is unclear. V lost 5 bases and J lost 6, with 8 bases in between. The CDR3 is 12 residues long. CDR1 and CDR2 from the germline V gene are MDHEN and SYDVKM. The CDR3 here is CASSPLIQPQHF. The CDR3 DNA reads TGTGCCAGCAGTCCGCTAATTCAGCCCCAGCATTTT.

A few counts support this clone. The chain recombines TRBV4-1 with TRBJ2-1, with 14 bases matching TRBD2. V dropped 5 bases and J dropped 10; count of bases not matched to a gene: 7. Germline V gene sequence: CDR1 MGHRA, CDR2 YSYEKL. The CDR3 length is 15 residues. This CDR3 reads CASSDLGLAGAEQFF. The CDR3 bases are TGCGCCAGCAGCGACCTGGGACTAGCGGGGGCGGAGCAGTTCTTC.

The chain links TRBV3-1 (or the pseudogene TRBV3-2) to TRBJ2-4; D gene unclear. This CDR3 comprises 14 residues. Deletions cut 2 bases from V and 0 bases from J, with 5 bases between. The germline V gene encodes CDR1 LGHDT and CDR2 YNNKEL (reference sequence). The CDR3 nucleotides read TGTGCCAGCAGCCAACAGTTAGCCAAAAACATTCAGTACTTC. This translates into CASSQQLAKNIQYF.

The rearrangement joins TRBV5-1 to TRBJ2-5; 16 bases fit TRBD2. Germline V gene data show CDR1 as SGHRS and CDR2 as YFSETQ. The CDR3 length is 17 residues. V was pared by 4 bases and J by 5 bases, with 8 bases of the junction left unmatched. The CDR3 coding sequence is TGCGCCAGCAGCGTCGGGACTAGCGGGAGGGCCTGGGAGACCCAGTACTTC. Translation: CASSVGTSGRAWETQYF.

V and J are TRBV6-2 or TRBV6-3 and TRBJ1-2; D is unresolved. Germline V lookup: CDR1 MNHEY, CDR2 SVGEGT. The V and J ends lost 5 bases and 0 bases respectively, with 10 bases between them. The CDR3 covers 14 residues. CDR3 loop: CASSPSGANYGYTF. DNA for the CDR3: TGTGCCAGCAGTCCCTCGGGAGCTAACTATGGCTACACCTTC.

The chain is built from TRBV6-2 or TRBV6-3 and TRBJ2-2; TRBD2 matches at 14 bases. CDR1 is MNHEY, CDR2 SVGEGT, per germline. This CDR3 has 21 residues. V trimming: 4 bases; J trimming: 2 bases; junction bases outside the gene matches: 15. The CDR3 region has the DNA TGTGCCAGCAGTTTATCCTCCGCGCGACTAGCGGGGGGGGGAAACACCGGGGAGCTGTTTTTT. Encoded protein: CASSLSSARLAGGGNTGELFF.

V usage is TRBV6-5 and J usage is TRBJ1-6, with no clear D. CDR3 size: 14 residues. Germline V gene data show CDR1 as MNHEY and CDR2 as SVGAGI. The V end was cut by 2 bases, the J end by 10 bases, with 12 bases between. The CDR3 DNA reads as TGTGCCAGCAGTTACGTTCCAGGAAACTCACCCCTCCACTTT. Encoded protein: CASSYVPGNSPLHF.

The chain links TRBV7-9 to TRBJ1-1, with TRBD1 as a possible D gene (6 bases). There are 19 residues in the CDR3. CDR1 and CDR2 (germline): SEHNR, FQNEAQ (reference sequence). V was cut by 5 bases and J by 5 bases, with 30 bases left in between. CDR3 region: CASSPRQGQGPRKRTEAFF. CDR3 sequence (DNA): TGTGCCAGCAGCCCACGTCAGGGGCAGGGACCACGCAAGAGGACTGAAGCTTTCTTT.

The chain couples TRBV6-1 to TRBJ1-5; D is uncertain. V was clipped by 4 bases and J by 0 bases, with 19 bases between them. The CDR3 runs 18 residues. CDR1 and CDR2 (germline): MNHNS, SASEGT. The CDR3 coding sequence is TGTGCCAGCAGTGGGTCGGGATTACCTTTCTATAGCAATCAGCCCCAGCATTTT. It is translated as CASSGSGLPFYSNQPQHF.

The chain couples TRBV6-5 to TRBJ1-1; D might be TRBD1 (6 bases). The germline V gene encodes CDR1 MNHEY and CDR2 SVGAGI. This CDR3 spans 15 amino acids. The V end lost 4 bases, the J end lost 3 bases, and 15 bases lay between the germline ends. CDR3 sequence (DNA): TGTGCCAGCAGTTTTAATCCAGGGGTTTACACTGAAGCTTTCTTT. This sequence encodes CASSFNPGVYTEAFF.